This TCR beta chain was sequenced during a study of cytomegalovirus exposure and HLA in healthy donors (TCRdb year 2017). Library preparation employed the immunoSEQ multiplex PCR assay. The multiplex PCR relied on a mix of 60 forward primers for TCR Vbeta segments and 13 reverse primers for TCR Jbeta segments. TCRdb stores this immuneACCESS table with in-frame sequences only. Part of the clones is absent; in the studies checked, under half of the shortfall reflects unresolved V genes, and no reason is known for the rest. The sample includes 120,000 to 150,000 clones, with roughly four fifths observed a single time. The top ten hold roughly 3.2% of the sample. What was sequenced was PBMCs. These receptors came from a man between 18 and 29 years old in good health and CMV-seropositive.

The chain has TRBV29-1 and TRBJ1-1; D gene ambiguous. The CDR3 consists of 10 residues. The V gene's germline CDR1 is SQVTM and CDR2 ANQGSEA. V was cut by 7 bases and J by 2 bases, with 5 bases left in between. The CDR3 DNA follows: TGCAGCGCTTCTAACACTGAAGCTTTCTTT. Residues: CSASNTEAFF.